This TCR beta chain was found in a study of blood T cell repertoires in COVID-19. Study context: Sites across the United States, Italy and Spain contributed samples from acute and convalescent COVID-19.

The CDR3 runs 13 residues. J lost 5 bases, V lost 6 bases, and 5 bases had no gene match. Looked up from germline, CDR1 is MDHEN and CDR2 is SYDVKM. Study processing details: Amplifying reference gene primers gave estimates of nucleated cell counts. Assay used: immunoSEQ multiplex PCR; TCRdb lists only in-frame clones, some missing. D and trimming were read from the DNA, whereas the V and J calls and clone size are those reported in that table. In the table there are 180,000 or so clones, 75% to 90% of which are singletons. Participants were aged roughly 18 to 90 years, lived in 20 to 25 US areas, and enrolled virtually. Cohorts were based on clinical histories the participants reported.

The material sequenced was PBMCs or T cells enriched from blood (not recorded which). The chain carries TRBV28 and TRBJ2-7, with TRBD1 identical over 9 bases. The source is a man aged 40-55 years who had recovered from COVID-19. The CDR3 loop reads CASRTGQGNEQYF. The CDR3, as DNA: TGTGCCAGCAGAACGGGACAGGGAAACGAGCAGTACTTC.